This T cell receptor (beta chain) emerged from a study of cytomegalovirus exposure and HLA in healthy donors. In its sample, this clone was seen a few times. Antigen: not known. V lost 3 bases, J lost 1 base, and 16 bases lay in between. The CDR3 has 17 amino acids. Per germline, CDR1 LNHDA and CDR2 SQIVND (reference sequence). Findings and limits, study-wide: V- and J-gene trimming of TCR beta was linked (in a later analysis) to a missense DCLRE1C variant.

In the PCR, 60 Vbeta and 13 Jbeta primers were used. TCRdb's copy holds only in-frame clones and misses some; the assay was immunoSEQ multiplex PCR. The repertoire has roughly 150,000 clones, roughly 65% of them found once; the top ten carry approximately 5%. This clonotype was sampled from a man aged 18 to 29 in good health and CMV-seropositive. Source material: PBMCs. The chain couples TRBV19 to TRBJ1-5, with D possibly being TRBD1 (5 bases). CDR3 loop: CASSIGGGSRSNQPQHF. CDR3 in DNA: TGTGCCAGTAGTATTGGGGGGGGATCGAGGAGCAATCAGCCCCAGCATTTT.